The TCR beta chain under discussion was sequenced for a study of T cells in localized non-small cell lung cancer. Repertoires were generated with immunoSEQ multiplex PCR, while TCRdb's copy carries only in-frame clones and drops some. Altogether 30,000 to 35,000 clones are present, 88% being singletons, with the ten largest covering 4.2%. The study, taken as a whole, reports: Appearing in adjacent lung were a median approximately 50 of the top 100 tumor clones.

The trim removed 7 bases at V and 6 bases at J, leaving 15 bases unmatched. The CDR3 is made up of 15 amino acids. CDR1 is SQVTM, CDR2 ANQGSEA, per germline. Comments on this clone: Its antigen remains unidentified.

The TCR comes from a woman aged 40-70 years with stage I lung adenocarcinoma. The sequencing here drew on peripheral blood, taken before any cancer treatment. The chain couples TRBV29-1 to TRBJ2-3; 8 positions match TRBD2. CDR3 loop: CSGITGTRRGDTQYF. DNA of the CDR3: TGCAGCGGTATAACAGGGACTAGGAGGGGGGATACGCAGTATTTT.